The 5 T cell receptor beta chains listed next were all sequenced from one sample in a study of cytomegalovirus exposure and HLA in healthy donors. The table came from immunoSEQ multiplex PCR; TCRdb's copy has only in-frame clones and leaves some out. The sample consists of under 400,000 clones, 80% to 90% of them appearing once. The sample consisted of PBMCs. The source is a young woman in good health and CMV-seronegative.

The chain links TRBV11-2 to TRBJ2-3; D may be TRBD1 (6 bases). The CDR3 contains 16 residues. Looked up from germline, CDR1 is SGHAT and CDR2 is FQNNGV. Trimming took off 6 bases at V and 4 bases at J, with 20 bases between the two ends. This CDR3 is CASSFTGGTGADTQYF. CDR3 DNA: TGTGCCAGCAGTTTTACTGGGGGCACCGGAGCAGATACGCAGTATTTT. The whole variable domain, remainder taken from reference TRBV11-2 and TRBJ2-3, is EAGVAQSPRYKIIEKRQSVAFWCNPISGHATLYWYQQILGQGPKLLIQFQNNGVVDDSQLPKDRFSAERLKGVDSTLKIQPAKLEDSAVYLCASSFTGGTGADTQYFGPGTRLTVL.

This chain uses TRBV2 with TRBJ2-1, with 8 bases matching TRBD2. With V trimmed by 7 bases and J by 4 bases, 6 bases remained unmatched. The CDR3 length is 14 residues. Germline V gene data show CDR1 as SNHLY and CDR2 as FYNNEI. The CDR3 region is CASKFGGGYNEQFF. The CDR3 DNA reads TGTGCCAGCAAGTTCGGGGGGGGTTACAATGAGCAGTTCTTC.

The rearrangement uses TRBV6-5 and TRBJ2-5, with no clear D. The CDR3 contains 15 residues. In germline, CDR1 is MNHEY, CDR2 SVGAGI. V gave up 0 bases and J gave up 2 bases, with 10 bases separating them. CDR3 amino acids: CASSYSLAGQETQYF. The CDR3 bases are TGTGCCAGCAGTTACTCATTGGCAGGACAAGAGACCCAGTACTTC.

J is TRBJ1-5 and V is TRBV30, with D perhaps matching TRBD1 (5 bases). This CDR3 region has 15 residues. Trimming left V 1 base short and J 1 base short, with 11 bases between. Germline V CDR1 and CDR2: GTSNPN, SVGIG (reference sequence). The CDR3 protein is CAWSGAGHSNQPQHF. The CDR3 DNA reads TGTGCCTGGAGTGGGGCAGGGCACAGCAATCAGCCCCAGCATTTT.

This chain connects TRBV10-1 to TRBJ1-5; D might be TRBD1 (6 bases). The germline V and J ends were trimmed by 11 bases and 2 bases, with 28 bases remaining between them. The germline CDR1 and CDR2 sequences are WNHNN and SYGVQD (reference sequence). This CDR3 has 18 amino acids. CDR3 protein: CAGHRALASCYCNQPQHF. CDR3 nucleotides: TGCGCCGGACACAGGGCTCTGGCTTCTTGCTATTGCAATCAGCCCCAGCATTTT.